A single sample is the source of the 3 T cell receptor beta chains below, sequenced in a study of cytomegalovirus exposure and HLA in healthy donors (TCRdb year 2017). The protocol used for the library was the immunoSEQ multiplex PCR assay. For the multiplex PCR, a mixture combining 60 forward primers for TCR Vbeta segments and 13 reverse primers for TCR Jbeta segments was used. TCRdb obtained this table from immuneACCESS and retained in-frame rearrangements with V and J assigned. These tables miss some clones; where compared with another copy, unresolved V genes account for less than half of the shortfall, and the remainder is unexplained. The sample table records roughly 80,000 clones; roughly 69% of these occur just once. Of the sample, 6.9% falls within the top ten clones. Sequencing was performed on PBMCs. The receptors stem from a woman aged 45-65 years in good health and CMV-seropositive.

This clone occurred a few times. The chain links TRBV10-3 to TRBJ2-1, with 8 positions matching TRBD2. V shed 6 bases, J shed 1 base, and the junction held 5 bases outside the gene matches. Germline assignment: CDR1 ENHRY and CDR2 SYGVKD. The CDR3 is 15 residues long. CDR3 sequence reads: CAISALAASYNEQFF. The CDR3 DNA sequence: TGTGCCATCAGCGCACTAGCGGCTTCCTACAATGAGCAGTTCTTC.

This chain uses TRBV19 with TRBJ2-3; TRBD1 is a possible D gene (5 bases). Trimming left V 3 bases short and J 6 bases short, with 13 bases between. Per germline, CDR1 LNHDA and CDR2 SQIVND (reference sequence). This CDR3 is built from 14 residues. The CDR3 spells CASSIQGRSDTQYF. CDR3 coding DNA: TGTGCCAGTAGTATCCAGGGCCGGTCCGATACGCAGTATTTT.

This sequence joins TRBV7-9 and TRBJ1-2; 10 bases are shared with TRBD1. The V gene end was trimmed by 0 bases and the J gene end by 8 bases; junction bases not matched to a gene: 3. Germline CDR1 reads SEHNR; CDR2 reads FQNEAQ (reference sequence). There are 14 residues in the CDR3. Here the CDR3 reads CASSLATGGHGYTF. The CDR3 bases are TGTGCCAGCAGCTTAGCGACAGGGGGCCACGGCTACACCTTC.